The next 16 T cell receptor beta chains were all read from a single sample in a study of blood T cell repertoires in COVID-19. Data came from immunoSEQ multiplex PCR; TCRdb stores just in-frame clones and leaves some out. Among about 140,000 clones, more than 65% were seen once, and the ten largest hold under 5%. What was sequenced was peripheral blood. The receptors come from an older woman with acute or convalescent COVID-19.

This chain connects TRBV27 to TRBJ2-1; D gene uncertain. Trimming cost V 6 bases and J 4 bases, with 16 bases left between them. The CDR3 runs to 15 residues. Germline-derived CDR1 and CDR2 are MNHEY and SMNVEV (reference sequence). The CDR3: CASSSSETLYNEQFF. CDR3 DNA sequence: TGTGCCAGCAGCTCCTCCGAGACACTTTACAATGAGCAGTTCTTC.

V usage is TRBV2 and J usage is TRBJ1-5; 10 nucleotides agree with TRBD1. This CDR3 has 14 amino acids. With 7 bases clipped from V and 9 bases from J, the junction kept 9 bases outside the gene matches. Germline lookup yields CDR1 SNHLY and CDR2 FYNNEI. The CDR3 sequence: CASKKGDRGMPQHF. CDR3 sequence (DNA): TGTGCCAGCAAAAAGGGGGACAGGGGAATGCCCCAGCATTTT.

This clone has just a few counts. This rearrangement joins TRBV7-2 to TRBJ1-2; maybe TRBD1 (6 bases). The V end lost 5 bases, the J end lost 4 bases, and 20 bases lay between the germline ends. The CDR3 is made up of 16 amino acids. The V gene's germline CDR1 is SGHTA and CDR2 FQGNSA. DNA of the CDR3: TGTGCCAGCAGCACTAAGGGAGGGGGGGTCGGCTATGGCTACACCTTC. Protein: CASSTKGGGVGYGYTF.

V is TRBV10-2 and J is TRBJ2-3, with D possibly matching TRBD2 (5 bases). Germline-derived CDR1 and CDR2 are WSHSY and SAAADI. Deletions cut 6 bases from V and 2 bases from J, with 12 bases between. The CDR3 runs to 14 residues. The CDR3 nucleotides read TGCGCCAGCAGGGCGACGGGGATCACAGATACGCAGTATTTT. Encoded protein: CASRATGITDTQYF.

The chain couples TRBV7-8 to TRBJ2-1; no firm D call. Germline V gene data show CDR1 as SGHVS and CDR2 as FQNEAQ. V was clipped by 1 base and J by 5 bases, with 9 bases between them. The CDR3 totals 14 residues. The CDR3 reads CASSLDDWNNEQFF. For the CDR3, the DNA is TGTGCCAGCAGCTTAGACGACTGGAACAATGAGCAGTTCTTC.

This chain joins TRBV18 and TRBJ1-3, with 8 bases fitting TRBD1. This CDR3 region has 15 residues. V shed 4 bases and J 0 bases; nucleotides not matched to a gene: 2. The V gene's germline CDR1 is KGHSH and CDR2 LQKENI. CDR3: CASSQDRASGNTIYF. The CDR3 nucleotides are TGTGCCAGCTCACAGGACAGGGCCTCTGGAAACACCATATATTTT.

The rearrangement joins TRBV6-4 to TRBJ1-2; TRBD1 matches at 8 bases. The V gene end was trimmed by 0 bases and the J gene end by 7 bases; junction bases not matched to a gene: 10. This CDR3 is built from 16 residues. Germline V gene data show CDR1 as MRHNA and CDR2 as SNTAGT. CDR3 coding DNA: TGTGCCAGCAGTGACTCGATGGGACAGGTTCCTGGTGGCTACACCTTC. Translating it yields CASSDSMGQVPGGYTF.

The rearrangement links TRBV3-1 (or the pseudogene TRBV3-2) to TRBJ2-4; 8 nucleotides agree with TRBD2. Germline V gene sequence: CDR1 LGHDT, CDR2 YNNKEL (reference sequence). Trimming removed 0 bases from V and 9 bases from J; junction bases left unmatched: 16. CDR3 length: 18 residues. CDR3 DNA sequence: TGTGCCAGCAGCCAAGAGGTCCAGCGGGAGTTCGGTGCTGCCATTCAGTACTTC. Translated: CASSQEVQREFGAAIQYF.

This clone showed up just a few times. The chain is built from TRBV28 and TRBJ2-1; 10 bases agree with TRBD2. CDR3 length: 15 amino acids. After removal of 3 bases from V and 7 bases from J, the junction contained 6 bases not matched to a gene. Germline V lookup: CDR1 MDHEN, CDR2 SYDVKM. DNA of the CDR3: TGTGCCAGCAGTTTGGCTAGCGGGAGTTTGAATGAGCAGTTCTTC. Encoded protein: CASSLASGSLNEQFF.

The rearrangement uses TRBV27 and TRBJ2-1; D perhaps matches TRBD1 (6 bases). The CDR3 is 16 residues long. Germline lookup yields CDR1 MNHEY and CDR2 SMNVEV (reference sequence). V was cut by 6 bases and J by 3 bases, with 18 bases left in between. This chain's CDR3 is CASRSGVGLFYNEQFF. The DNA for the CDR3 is TGTGCCAGCAGGTCAGGGGTCGGGCTGTTCTACAATGAGCAGTTCTTC.

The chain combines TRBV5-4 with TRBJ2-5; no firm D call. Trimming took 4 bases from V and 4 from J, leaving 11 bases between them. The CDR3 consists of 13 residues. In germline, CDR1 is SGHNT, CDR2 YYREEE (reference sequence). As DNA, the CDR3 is TGTGCCAGCAGCCTACGTCACCTAGAGACCCAGTACTTC. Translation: CASSLRHLETQYF.

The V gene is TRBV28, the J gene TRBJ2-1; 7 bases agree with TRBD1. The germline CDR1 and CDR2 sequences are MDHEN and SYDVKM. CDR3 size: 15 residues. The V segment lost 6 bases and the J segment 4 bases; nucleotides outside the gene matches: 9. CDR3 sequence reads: CASSSARGQYNEQFF. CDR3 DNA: TGTGCCAGCAGCTCCGCCAGGGGACAGTACAATGAGCAGTTCTTC.

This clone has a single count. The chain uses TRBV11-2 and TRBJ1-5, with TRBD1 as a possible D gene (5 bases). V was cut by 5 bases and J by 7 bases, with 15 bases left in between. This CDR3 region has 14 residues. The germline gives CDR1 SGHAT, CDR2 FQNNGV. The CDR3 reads CASSPGRVRQPQHF. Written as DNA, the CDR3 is TGTGCCAGCAGCCCCGGCAGGGTAAGGCAGCCCCAGCATTTT. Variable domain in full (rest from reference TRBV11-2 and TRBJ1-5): EAGVAQSPRYKIIEKRQSVAFWCNPISGHATLYWYQQILGQGPKLLIQFQNNGVVDDSQLPKDRFSAERLKGVDSTLKIQPAKLEDSAVYLCASSPGRVRQPQHFGDGTRLSIL.

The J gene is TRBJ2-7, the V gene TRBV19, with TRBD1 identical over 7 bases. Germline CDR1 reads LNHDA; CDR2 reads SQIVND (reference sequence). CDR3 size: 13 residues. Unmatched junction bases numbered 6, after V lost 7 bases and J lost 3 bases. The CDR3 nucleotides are TGTGCCAGTATGGACAGGATCCGCTACGAGCAGTACTTC. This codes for CASMDRIRYEQYF. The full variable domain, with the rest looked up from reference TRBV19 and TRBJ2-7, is DGGITQSPKYLFRKEGQNVTLSCEQNLNHDAMYWYRQDPGQGLRLIYYSQIVNDFQKGDIAEGYSVSREKKESFPLTVTSAQKNPTAFYLCASMDRIRYEQYFGPGTRLTVT.

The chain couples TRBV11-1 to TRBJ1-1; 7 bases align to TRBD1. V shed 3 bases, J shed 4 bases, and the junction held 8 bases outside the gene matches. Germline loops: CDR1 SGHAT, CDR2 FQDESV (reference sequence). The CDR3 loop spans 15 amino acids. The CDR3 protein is CASSLDTDRVTEAFF. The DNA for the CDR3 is TGTGCCAGCAGCTTGGATACCGACAGGGTCACTGAAGCTTTCTTT.

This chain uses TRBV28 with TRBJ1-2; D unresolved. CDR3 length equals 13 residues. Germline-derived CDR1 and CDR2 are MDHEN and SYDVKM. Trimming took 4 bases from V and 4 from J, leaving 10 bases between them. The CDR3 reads CASSWTGSYGYTF. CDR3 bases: TGTGCCAGCAGTTGGACTGGAAGCTATGGCTACACCTTC.